The sequence of this T cell receptor beta chain was determined in a study of long-term antiretroviral therapy in people with HIV. In the study overall: Of all samples, the earliest predate the 2015 immediate-ART recommendation by about a decade.

CDR1 is SGHTA and CDR2 is FQGNSA in the germline V gene. Trimming removed 5 bases at V and 1 base at J, with 18 bases between. The CDR3 is made up of 16 amino acids. This clone has just one count. This was the immunoSEQ v3.0 assay at survey level. Profiling relied on immunoSEQ multiplex PCR, and the TCRdb table lists in-frame clones only, not all of them. The top ten clones hold 11% to 15% of a sample with tens of thousands of clones, 80% to 85% of them seen once. Before DNA extraction, 1-10 million cryopreserved PBMC were held in the samples. The chain combines TRBV7-2 with TRBJ2-7; D gene ambiguous. The sequenced sample was unsorted PBMCs, obtained 2.9 years after starting antiretroviral therapy. This receptor was identified in a man in his fifties or sixties with HIV. The CDR3 spells CASSLIALGESYEQYF. CDR3 nucleotide sequence: TGTGCCAGCAGCCTGATTGCACTCGGTGAATCCTACGAGCAGTACTTC.